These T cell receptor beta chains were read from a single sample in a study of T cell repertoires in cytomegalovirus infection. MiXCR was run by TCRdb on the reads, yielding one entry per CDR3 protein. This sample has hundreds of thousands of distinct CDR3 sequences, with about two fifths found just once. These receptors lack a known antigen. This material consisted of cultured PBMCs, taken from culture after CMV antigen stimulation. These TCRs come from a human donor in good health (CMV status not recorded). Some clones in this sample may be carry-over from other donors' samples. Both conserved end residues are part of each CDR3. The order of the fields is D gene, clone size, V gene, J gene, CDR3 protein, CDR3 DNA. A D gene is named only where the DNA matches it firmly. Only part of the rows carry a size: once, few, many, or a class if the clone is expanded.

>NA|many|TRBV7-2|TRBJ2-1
CASSLDMGGYNEQFF
TGTGCCAGCAGCTTAGACATGGGGGGTTACAATGAGCAGTTCTTC
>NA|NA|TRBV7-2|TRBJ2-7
CASSFSVAGTYEQYF
TGTGCCAGCAGCTTCAGTGTGGCGGGTACCTACGAGCAGTACTTC
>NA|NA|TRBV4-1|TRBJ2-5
CASSQVGAQETQYF
TGCGCCAGCAGCCAAGTAGGAGCCCAAGAGACCCAGTACTTC
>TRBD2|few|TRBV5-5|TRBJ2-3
CASSLWGTSGRAGTDTQYF
TGTGCCAGCAGCTTGTGGGGGACTAGCGGGAGGGCAGGCACAGATACGCAGTATTTT
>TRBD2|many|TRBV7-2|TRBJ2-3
CASSPSGLAGFTDTQYF
TGTGCCAGCAGCCCCTCGGGACTAGCGGGATTCACCGATACGCAGTATTTT
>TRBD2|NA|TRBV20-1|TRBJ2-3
CSARDRLADFTDTQYF
TGCAGTGCTAGAGATCGACTAGCGGATTTTACAGATACGCAGTATTTT
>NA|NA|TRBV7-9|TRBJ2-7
CASRLQGDSDEQYF
TGTGCCAGCAGGTTACAGGGAGATAGCGACGAGCAGTACTTC
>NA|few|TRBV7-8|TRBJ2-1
CASSLASRGSGNEQFF
TGTGCCAGCAGCTTAGCGAGCCGAGGGAGTGGCAATGAGCAGTTCTTC
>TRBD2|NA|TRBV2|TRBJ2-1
CASSLTSGLLNEQFF
TGTGCCAGCAGCCTGACTAGCGGCCTACTCAATGAGCAGTTCTTC
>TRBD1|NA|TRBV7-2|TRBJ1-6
CASSSQGAYNSPLHF
TGTGCCAGCAGCTCCCAGGGGGCCTATAATTCACCCCTCCACTTT
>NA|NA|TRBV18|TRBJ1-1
CASSPEVNTEAFF
TGTGCCAGCTCACCTGAGGTTAACACTGAAGCTTTCTTT
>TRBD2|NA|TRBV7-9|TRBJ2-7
CASSLAVAPSGSYEQYF
TGTGCCAGCAGCTTAGCGGTGGCCCCTAGCGGCTCCTACGAGCAGTACTTC
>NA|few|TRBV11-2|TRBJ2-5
CASSPWGRSQETQYF
TGTGCCAGCAGCCCCTGGGGTCGGAGCCAAGAGACCCAGTACTTC
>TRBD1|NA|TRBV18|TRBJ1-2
CASSPGTGAAYNYGYTF
TGTGCCAGCTCACCCGGGACAGGGGCCGCTTATAACTATGGCTACACCTTC
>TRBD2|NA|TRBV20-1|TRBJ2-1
CSAQREGPLIYNEQFF
TGCAGTGCTCAGCGGGAGGGCCCACTGATATACAATGAGCAGTTCTTC
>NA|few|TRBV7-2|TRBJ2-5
CASALGAGREETQYF
TGTGCCAGCGCTTTAGGGGCAGGACGCGAAGAGACCCAGTACTTC
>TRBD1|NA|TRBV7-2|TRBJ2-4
CASSFDRGRNIQYF
TGTGCCAGCAGCTTCGACAGGGGGAGGAACATTCAGTACTTC
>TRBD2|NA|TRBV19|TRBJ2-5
CARKLAEEETQYF
TGTGCCAGAAAACTAGCGGAAGAAGAGACCCAGTACTTC
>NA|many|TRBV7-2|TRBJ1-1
CASSLPGGEAFF
TGTGCCAGCAGCCTCCCGGGGGGTGAAGCTTTCTTT
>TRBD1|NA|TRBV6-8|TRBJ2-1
CASSYRQGLLGEQFF
TGTGCCAGCAGTTACAGACAGGGTCTCTTGGGCGAGCAGTTCTTC
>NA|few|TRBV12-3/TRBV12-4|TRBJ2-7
CASSPSTWDEQYF
TGTGCCAGCAGTCCCAGCACATGGGACGAGCAGTACTTC
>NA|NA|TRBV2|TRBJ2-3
CASRTTYTDTQYF
TGTGCCAGCAGGACAACTTACACAGATACGCAGTATTTT
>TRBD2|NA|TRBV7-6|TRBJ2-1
CASSLSSGSYNEQFF
TGTGCCAGCAGCTTAAGTAGCGGGTCCTACAATGAGCAGTTCTTC
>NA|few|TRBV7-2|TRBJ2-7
CASSSRGGKYYEQYF
TGTGCCAGCAGCTCAAGAGGGGGGAAATACTACGAGCAGTACTTC
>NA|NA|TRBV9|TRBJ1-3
CASSVMGTSGNTIYF
TGTGCCAGCAGCGTAATGGGGACCTCTGGAAACACCATATATTTT